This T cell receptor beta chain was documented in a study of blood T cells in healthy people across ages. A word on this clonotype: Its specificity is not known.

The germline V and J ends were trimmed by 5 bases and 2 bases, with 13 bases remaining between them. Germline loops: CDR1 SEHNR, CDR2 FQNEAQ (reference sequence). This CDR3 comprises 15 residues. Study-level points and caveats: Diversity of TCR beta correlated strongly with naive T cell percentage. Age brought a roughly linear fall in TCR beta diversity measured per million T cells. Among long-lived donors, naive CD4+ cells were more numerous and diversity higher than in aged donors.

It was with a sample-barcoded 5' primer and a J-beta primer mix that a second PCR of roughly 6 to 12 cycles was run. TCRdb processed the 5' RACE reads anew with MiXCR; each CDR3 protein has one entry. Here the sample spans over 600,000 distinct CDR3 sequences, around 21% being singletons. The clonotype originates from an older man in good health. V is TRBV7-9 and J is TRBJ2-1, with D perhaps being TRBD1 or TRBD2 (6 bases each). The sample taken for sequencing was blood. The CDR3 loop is CASSPRGGAYNEQFF. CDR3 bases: TGTGCCAGCAGCCCCAGGGGCGGGGCCTACAATGAGCAGTTCTTC.